These 4 T cell receptor beta chains share one sample of origin, sequenced in a study of T cells in Graves' hyperthyroidism and ophthalmopathy. Amplification targeted TCR beta CDR3 regions from RNA transcripts. The study used the HTBI primer set for a first-round RT-PCR of the TCR CDR3. TCRdb fed the multiplex PCR reads into MiXCR, producing one record per CDR3 protein. The table shows hundreds of thousands of distinct CDR3 sequences, with 15% to 20% occurring only once. The sequenced sample was blood. Receptors originate from a woman aged 25 to 39 with Graves' hyperthyroidism.

This clonotype turned up a few times. J is TRBJ1-5 and V is TRBV7-8; the D gene is possibly TRBD1 (5 bases). The CDR3 is made up of 13 amino acids. Germline V gene lookup returns CDR1 SGHVS and CDR2 FQNEAQ. Trimming shortened V by 7 bases and J by 5 bases, and 12 bases separated the two germline ends. The CDR3 nucleotides are TGTGCCAGCAAGAGGGCAGGGCATCAGCCCCAGCATTTT. It codes for CASKRAGHQPQHF.

This clonotype was seen a handful of times. This chain uses TRBV24-1 with TRBJ2-5, with D unclear. This CDR3 comprises 16 residues. The V gene's germline CDR1 is KGHDR and CDR2 SFDVKD. The V gene lost 3 bases and the J gene lost 0 bases, with 13 bases spanning the gap. The CDR3: CATSDPREEYQETQYF. CDR3 DNA: TGTGCCACCAGTGATCCCCGAGAAGAGTACCAAGAGACCCAGTACTTC.

J is TRBJ2-2 and V is TRBV4-1; tentatively, D is TRBD2 (5 bases). Germline assignment: CDR1 MGHRA and CDR2 YSYEKL. There are 16 residues in the CDR3. Between the trimmed V and J ends, which lost 2 bases and 1 base, there was a span of 11 bases. The CDR3 sequence: CASSQRTGRNTGELFF. The CDR3 nucleotides are TGCGCCAGCAGCCAAAGGACTGGAAGGAACACCGGGGAGCTGTTTTTT.

This clonotype has a handful of counts. The V and J genes are TRBV7-2 and TRBJ2-1; D gene ambiguous. V lost 7 bases and J 2 bases, leaving 9 bases between the germline ends. This CDR3 contains 13 residues. Germline lookup yields CDR1 SGHTA and CDR2 FQGNSA. The CDR3, as DNA: TGTGCCAGCAACTTCGGCCCCTACAATGAGCAGTTCTTC. Residues: CASNFGPYNEQFF.